Following are 10 T cell receptor beta chains from one sample sequenced in a study of PD-L1 blockade in urothelial cancer. This table comes from immunoSEQ multiplex PCR, and its TCRdb copy is limited to in-frame clones, with some not included. The table has 68,000 or so clones, roughly 76% seen once. Indicated time point: pretreatment peripheral blood. The sequencing used PBMCs, collected around atezolizumab (anti-PD-L1) treatment. The receptors shown here come from a man between 65 and 85 years old with urothelial cancer.

V is TRBV6-6 and J is TRBJ2-5; 7 nucleotides align to TRBD2. Germline V gene sequence: CDR1 MNHNY, CDR2 SVGAGI (reference sequence). V lost 5 bases to trimming and J lost 4 bases; unmatched junction nucleotides: 4. The CDR3 runs to 13 residues. The CDR3, as DNA: TGTGCCAGCAGTACGGGAGGTTCAGAGACCCAGTACTTC. Translated, it gives CASSTGGSETQYF.

The J gene is TRBJ2-3, the V gene TRBV16; tentative D call: TRBD1 (6 bases). V was cut by 5 bases and J by 2 bases, with 14 bases left in between. This CDR3 is built from 15 residues. Germline V gene data show CDR1 as KGHSY and CDR2 as FQNENV. CDR3 amino acids: CASSAQGYVTDTQYF. The CDR3, as DNA: TGTGCCAGCAGCGCGCAGGGGTATGTCACAGATACGCAGTATTTT. The variable domain in full, with the rest retrieved from reference TRBV16 and TRBJ2-3, is GEEVAQTPKHLVRGEGQKAKLYCAPIKGHSYVFWYQQVLKNEFKFLISFQNENVFDETGMPKERFSAKCLPNSPCSLEIQATKLEDSAVYFCASSAQGYVTDTQYFGPGTRLTVL.

The chain recombines TRBV7-9 with TRBJ1-5; tentatively, D is TRBD1 (6 bases). The CDR3 is made up of 15 amino acids. Per the germline V gene, CDR1 is SEHNR and CDR2 is FQNEAQ (reference sequence). Between the trimmed V and J ends, which lost 6 bases and 1 base, there was a span of 13 bases. CDR3 loop: CASSPRGGSNQPQHF. DNA of the CDR3: TGTGCCAGCAGTCCAAGGGGGGGGAGCAATCAGCCCCAGCATTTT. The full variable domain, its missing parts supplied by reference TRBV7-9 and TRBJ1-5, is DTGVSQNPRHKITKRGQNVTFRCDPISEHNRLYWYRQTLGQGPEFLTYFQNEAQLEKSRLLSDRFSAERPKGSFSTLEIQRTEQGDSAMYLCASSPRGGSNQPQHFGDGTRLSIL.

The rearrangement links TRBV4-2 to TRBJ2-7, with TRBD1 matching over 10 bases. Germline lookup yields CDR1 LGHNA and CDR2 YNFKEQ. With V trimmed by 5 bases and J by 2 bases, 3 bases remained unmatched. The CDR3 totals 14 residues. Here the CDR3 reads CASSVGQGAYEQYF. The CDR3 coding sequence is TGTGCCAGCAGCGTCGGACAGGGGGCCTACGAGCAGTACTTC.

The chain carries TRBV9 and TRBJ2-2; 13 nucleotides match TRBD2. The CDR3 has 17 residues. The V segment lost 4 bases and the J segment 4 bases; nucleotides outside the gene matches: 7. Germline loops: CDR1 SGDLS, CDR2 YYNGEE. The chain's CDR3 is CASSSSTSGGATGELFF. CDR3 nucleotide sequence: TGTGCCAGCAGCTCCTCCACTAGCGGGGGGGCCACCGGGGAGCTGTTTTTT.

V is TRBV2 and J is TRBJ2-3; TRBD2 agrees at 8 bases. J was trimmed by 6 bases and V by 3 bases; bases with no gene match: 8. There are 15 residues in the CDR3. In germline, CDR1 is SNHLY, CDR2 FYNNEI. The CDR3 nucleotides read TGTGCCAGCAGTGATTTTAGCGGGGAGGGGGATACGCAGTATTTT. Its translation: CASSDFSGEGDTQYF. Based on the CDR3 plus reference TRBV2 and TRBJ2-3, the full variable domain is EPEVTQTPSHQVTQMGQEVILRCVPISNHLYFYWYRQILGQKVEFLVSFYNNEISEKSEIFDDQFSVERPDGSNFTLKIRSTKLEDSAMYFCASSDFSGEGDTQYFGPGTRLTVL.

The CDR3 nucleotides read TGTGCCAGCAGCTTAGGCCTACTCGGGACAGCTGGGGCCAACGTCCTGACTTTC. It specifies CASSLGLLGTAGANVLTF. The chain couples TRBV7-2 to TRBJ2-6; the match to TRBD1 covers 7 bases. V lost 1 base, J lost 2 bases, and 8 bases stayed unmatched. CDR1 is SGHTA, CDR2 FQGNSA, per germline. The CDR3 loop spans 18 amino acids.

This chain links TRBV7-3 with TRBJ2-6, with TRBD1 identical over 9 bases. This CDR3 is 17 amino acids long. V lost 1 base and J lost 0; bases outside the gene matches: 1. Germline CDR1 is SGHTA and CDR2 is FQGTGA. CDR3 in amino acids: CASSLMGQGSGANVLTF. CDR3 nucleotide sequence: TGTGCCAGCAGCTTAATGGGACAGGGCTCTGGGGCCAACGTCCTGACTTTC.

Remarks on this clone: Other DNA sequences within the sample encode an identical CDR3. CDR3 in DNA: TGTGCCTGGAGTGGACAGGGGAGTTCGTCAGCTTTCTTT. Its translation is CAWSGQGSSSAFF. The chain carries TRBV30 and TRBJ1-1; 8 nucleotides align to TRBD1. The length of the CDR3 is 13 residues. V dropped 1 base and J dropped 10; count of bases not matched to a gene: 8. Germline loops: CDR1 GTSNPN, CDR2 SVGIG (reference sequence).

V and J are TRBV19 and TRBJ1-4; D gene uncertain. The CDR3 loop spans 15 amino acids. V was cut by 1 base and J by 5 bases, with 11 bases left in between. The germline V gene encodes CDR1 LNHDA and CDR2 SQIVND (reference sequence). The CDR3 loop is CASSIGEGTNEKLFF. CDR3 sequence (DNA): TGTGCCAGTAGTATAGGTGAGGGAACAAATGAAAAACTGTTTTTT. The full variable domain, rest sourced from reference TRBV19 and TRBJ1-4, is DGGITQSPKYLFRKEGQNVTLSCEQNLNHDAMYWYRQDPGQGLRLIYYSQIVNDFQKGDIAEGYSVSREKKESFPLTVTSAQKNPTAFYLCASSIGEGTNEKLFFGSGTQLSVL.